This T cell receptor (beta chain) is from a study of memory CD4+ T cells and cytomegalovirus serostatus. Overall study: Healthy Belgian adult donors included about nine CMV-positive and 24 CMV-negative people.

Per germline, CDR1 SGHDT and CDR2 YYEEEE. This CDR3 region has 13 residues. With 3 bases removed from V and 13 bases from J, the gap between germline ends came to 20 bases. This clone was seen more than once but under ten times. The antigen is not known. The sort gate was single viable CD3+CD4+CD8-CD45RO+ cells for memory CD4+ T cells. Donors' CMV status reflects serum IgG against pp150, pp28, p38, p52. Whole-study results and caveats: CMV serostatus prediction reached median AUC roughly 0.95, or 0.91 with US-trained model.

Per the study methods: Out-of-frame sequences were removed, leaving around 2,000,000 distinct TCRbeta sequences. Clones were sequenced by immunoSEQ multiplex PCR, and TCRdb holds only the in-frame ones, with some missing. V, J and clone size reflect that table, while D and trimming were determined from the DNA. This repertoire shows around 61,000 clones, around 76% found once; its top ten account for 0.4%. The sample taken for sequencing was memory CD4+ T cells from blood. The V call is TRBV5-6, the J call TRBJ2-7; tentatively, D is TRBD2 (5 bases). This TCR came from an adult in good health and CMV-seronegative. The CDR3 region has the DNA TGTGCCAGCAGCTACCGAGTTCGGGATCGGATTTACTTC. Translated, it gives CASSYRVRDRIYF.